The 27 T cell receptor beta chains presented below share a single source sample, sequenced in a study of vaccination effects on CD4 cells after COVID-19. No antigens are known for them. The ViraFEST assay expanded antigen-specific CD4+ T cells with viral peptide pools before sequencing. A roughly 11-day culture period preceded the isolation of CD4+ T cells. According to the study, vaccine recipients showed no prior SARS-CoV-2 infection and negative nucleocapsid antibodies. Assay: immunoSEQ multiplex PCR; the TCRdb copy retains only in-frame clones and omits some. The sample consists of under 80,000 clones, around 81% of them appearing once. The sequencing here drew on CD4+ T cells from PBMCs cultured with SARS-CoV-2 spike peptides, taken before COVID-19 vaccination. These receptors were taken from a human donor who received a COVID-19 vaccine.

V gene TRBV6-1 combines with J gene TRBJ2-4; 7 nucleotides line up with TRBD1. In germline, CDR1 is MNHNS, CDR2 SASEGT. CDR3 length: 17 amino acids. The J segment lost 0 bases and the V segment lost 3 bases, leaving 8 bases of the junction unmatched. In nucleotides, the CDR3 is TGTGCCAGCAGTGATCGGCGAGGGGGCCGAGCCAAAAACATTCAGTACTTC. Its protein is CASSDRRGGRAKNIQYF.

J is TRBJ2-2 and V is TRBV9, with D perhaps being TRBD1 or TRBD2 (5 bases each). In germline, CDR1 is SGDLS, CDR2 YYNGEE. CDR3 length: 15 residues. Between the trimmed V and J ends, which lost 0 bases and 4 bases, there was a span of 10 bases. Written as DNA, the CDR3 is TGTGCCAGCAGCGTAGGAGGGGTCGGCACCGGGGAGCTGTTTTTT. Protein product: CASSVGGVGTGELFF.

This chain uses TRBV12-3 or TRBV12-4 with TRBJ2-1; 7 nucleotides align to TRBD2. The CDR3 contains 12 residues. Losses at the gene ends were 5 bases for V and 8 bases for J; bases not matched to a gene: 3. This chain's CDR3 is CASSIRGDEQFF. Here the CDR3 DNA reads TGTGCCAGCAGTATTCGGGGGGATGAGCAGTTCTTC.

This sequence joins TRBV6-2 or TRBV6-3 and TRBJ1-1; D ambiguous. The CDR3 length is 14 residues. V was cut by 4 bases and J by 2 bases, with 11 bases left in between. CDR1 and CDR2 from the germline V gene are MNHEY and SVGEGT. The CDR3 loop reads CASSFFGRNTEAFF. CDR3 DNA: TGTGCCAGCAGTTTTTTCGGCAGAAACACTGAAGCTTTCTTT.

The CDR3 DNA reads as TGTGCCAGCAGTCTCGCAGGGATTAGCACAGATACGCAGTATTTT. Encoded protein: CASSLAGISTDTQYF. The chain employs TRBV7-3 and TRBJ2-3; possibly TRBD1 for D (5 bases). Trimming shortened V by 6 bases and J by 0 bases, and 13 bases separated the two germline ends. There are 15 residues in the CDR3. CDR1 and CDR2 (germline): SGHTA, FQGTGA. Variable domain in full (rest from reference TRBV7-3 and TRBJ2-3): GAGVSQTPSNKVTEKGKYVELRCDPISGHTALYWYRQSLGQGPEFLIYFQGTGAADDSGLPNDRFFAVRPEGSVSTLKIQRTERGDSAVYLCASSLAGISTDTQYFGPGTRLTVL.

This chain joins TRBV20-1 and TRBJ2-1, with no clear D. CDR3 length equals 11 residues. V gave up 5 bases and J gave up 10 bases, with 12 bases separating them. CDR1 and CDR2 from the germline V gene are DFQATT and SNEGSKA (reference sequence). The CDR3 DNA reads TGCAGTGCTGGGAACTTAGGGGAGCAGTTCTTC. It encodes CSAGNLGEQFF.

The rearrangement uses TRBV18 and TRBJ1-1; 10 positions agree with TRBD1. The length of the CDR3 is 15 residues. CDR1 is KGHSH, CDR2 LQKENI, per germline. Trimming cost V 3 bases and J 5 bases; bases outside gene matches: 6. For the CDR3, the DNA is TGTGCCAGCTCACCGGGACAGGGGATTGAGACTGAAGCTTTCTTT. This gives the protein CASSPGQGIETEAFF.

The chain has TRBV6-5 and TRBJ2-3; 7 bases match TRBD1. Germline CDR1 MNHEY, CDR2 SVGAGI. The CDR3 consists of 15 residues. V lost 6 bases to trimming and J lost 3 bases; unmatched junction nucleotides: 9. The CDR3 nucleotides are TGTGCCAGCAGCCGACAGGGTTTTCTTACAGATACGCAGTATTTT. Its translation: CASSRQGFLTDTQYF.

This chain uses TRBV2 with TRBJ1-2; possible D gene TRBD1, 5 bases. The CDR3 contains 15 residues. The V end lost 2 bases, the J end lost 6 bases, and 16 bases lay between the germline ends. Germline values: CDR1 SNHLY, CDR2 FYNNEI. The CDR3 DNA reads TGTGCCAGCAGTGAAAATTTGTCAGGGTGGAATGGCTACACCTTC. Its protein product is CASSENLSGWNGYTF. The entire variable domain, with the rest obtained from reference TRBV2 and TRBJ1-2, is as follows: EPEVTQTPSHQVTQMGQEVILRCVPISNHLYFYWYRQILGQKVEFLVSFYNNEISEKSEIFDDQFSVERPDGSNFTLKIRSTKLEDSAMYFCASSENLSGWNGYTFGSGTRLTVV.

V usage is TRBV9 and J usage is TRBJ1-2; D is possibly TRBD1 (5 bases). V lost 2 bases to trimming and J lost 1 base, with 18 bases between them. CDR1 SGDLS and CDR2 YYNGEE come from the germline V gene. The CDR3 contains 17 residues. CDR3 nucleotides: TGTGCCAGCAGCGTGGACTCCGGGGGAGTCGGTAACTATGGCTACACCTTC. This encodes CASSVDSGGVGNYGYTF.

The chain has TRBV7-3 and TRBJ1-6, with 12 bases lining up with TRBD1. The CDR3 loop spans 15 amino acids. The germline gives CDR1 SGHTA, CDR2 FQGTGA. V gave up 4 bases and J gave up 10 bases; unmatched junction bases: 5. The CDR3 reads CASSSDGTGGSPLHF. The CDR3 coding sequence is TGTGCCAGCAGCTCCGACGGGACAGGGGGCTCACCCCTCCACTTT. The variable domain in full, with the rest retrieved from reference TRBV7-3 and TRBJ1-6, is GAGVSQTPSNKVTEKGKYVELRCDPISGHTALYWYRQSLGQGPEFLIYFQGTGAADDSGLPNDRFFAVRPEGSVSTLKIQRTERGDSAVYLCASSSDGTGGSPLHFGNGTRLTVT.

This clone showed up just once. The chain has TRBV18 and TRBJ1-2; a weak D match, TRBD1 (5 bases). CDR3 length equals 14 residues. The V end lost 3 bases, the J end lost 2 bases, and 10 bases lay between the germline ends. Germline V gives CDR1 KGHSH, CDR2 LQKENI. As DNA, the CDR3 is TGTGCCAGCTCACCGGGGCAGACCAACTATGGCTACACCTTC. It translates to CASSPGQTNYGYTF.

Only a few counts were recorded for this clone. The V call is TRBV2, the J call TRBJ1-6, with D unresolved. This CDR3 has 16 amino acids. Germline-derived CDR1 and CDR2 are SNHLY and FYNNEI. V was shortened by 3 bases and J by 9 bases, with 18 bases between the two germline ends. The CDR3 region has the DNA TGTGCCAGCAGTGATCCGACACCCGGGCGTGGTTCACCCCTCCACTTT. As protein: CASSDPTPGRGSPLHF.

This chain links TRBV28 with TRBJ2-5; D may be TRBD2 (5 bases). Per the germline V gene, CDR1 is MDHEN and CDR2 is SYDVKM. Trimming shortened V by 3 bases and J by 9 bases, and 20 bases separated the two germline ends. The CDR3 has 15 residues. As DNA, the CDR3 is TGTGCCAGCAGTTTCCCCCGTCTGGGGAGTTCGGCCCAGTACTTC. This translates into CASSFPRLGSSAQYF.

This clone came up a few times. V usage is TRBV7-9 and J usage is TRBJ1-1, with D possibly TRBD1 on 5 matching bases. CDR1 and CDR2 from the germline V gene are SEHNR and FQNEAQ (reference sequence). The CDR3 has 14 residues. Trimming took 5 bases from V and 5 from J, leaving 15 bases between them. The CDR3: CASSPRGDGTEAFF. The CDR3 DNA sequence: TGTGCCAGCAGCCCCCGGGGGGACGGGACTGAAGCTTTCTTT.

This clone has a handful of counts. This chain connects TRBV7-3 to TRBJ1-2; D is uncertain. Germline CDR1 is SGHTA and CDR2 is FQGTGA. Trimming cost V 5 bases and J 2 bases, with 9 bases left between them. The CDR3 is 13 amino acids. CDR3 coding DNA: TGTGCCAGCAGCCCCGGGCACAACTATGGCTACACCTTC. Translation gives CASSPGHNYGYTF.

This clone appeared a few times. The chain carries TRBV6-5 and TRBJ1-5; no clear D. The CDR3 contains 15 residues. V was pared by 4 bases and J by 2 bases, with 12 bases between. From germline, CDR1 is MNHEY and CDR2 SVGAGI. The DNA of the CDR3 is TGTGCCAGCAGTTTTGCGGGTAGTGGCAATCAGCCCCAGCATTTT. Translation: CASSFAGSGNQPQHF.

This rearrangement joins TRBV29-1 to TRBJ1-2, with D hard to call. V dropped 5 bases and J dropped 5 bases, with 15 bases sitting between them. CDR3 length: 13 residues. Germline V lookup: CDR1 SQVTM, CDR2 ANQGSEA. CDR3 bases: TGCAGCGTTCGAAACCGACAAGATTATGGCTACACCTTC. Its protein is CSVRNRQDYGYTF.

The chain uses TRBV5-1 and TRBJ2-2; 7 nucleotides match TRBD1. The CDR3 totals 14 residues. J gave up 6 bases and V 4 bases, and 6 bases lay outside the gene matches. The germline CDR1 and CDR2 sequences are SGHRS and YFSETQ. The CDR3 reads CASSPIGTAGELFF. Here the CDR3 DNA reads TGCGCCAGCAGCCCTATCGGGACAGCCGGGGAGCTGTTTTTT.

The rearrangement links TRBV7-2 to TRBJ2-6; 7 bases are a match to TRBD1. CDR1 and CDR2 (germline): SGHTA, FQGNSA. There are 17 residues in the CDR3. The ends lost 5 bases at V and 0 bases at J; junction bases unmatched: 7. Here the CDR3 DNA reads TGTGCCAGCAGCAGTACAGGGGCCAGCTCTGGGGCCAACGTCCTGACTTTC. It is translated as CASSSTGASSGANVLTF.

The chain joins TRBV18 to TRBJ2-1, with TRBD2 identical over 11 bases. Germline loops: CDR1 KGHSH, CDR2 LQKENI. The junction had 4 bases not matched to a gene; V was cut back by 4 bases and J by 5 bases. The CDR3 length is 15 residues. CDR3 protein: CASSLLAGEDNEQFF. The CDR3 nucleotides read TGTGCCAGCTCACTACTAGCGGGGGAAGACAATGAGCAGTTCTTC.

The chain uses TRBV5-1 and TRBJ2-3; D remains unclear. The CDR3 has 14 residues. The V end was cut by 1 base, the J end by 0 bases, with 6 bases between. Germline V lookup: CDR1 SGHRS, CDR2 YFSETQ. CDR3 residues: CASSLFTSTDTQYF. CDR3 DNA sequence: TGCGCCAGCAGCTTGTTTACTAGCACAGATACGCAGTATTTT.

The J gene is TRBJ2-5, the V gene TRBV18, with a possible D match to TRBD2 (5 bases). Per the germline V gene, CDR1 is KGHSH and CDR2 is LQKENI. The germline V and J ends were trimmed by 1 base and 1 base, with 10 bases remaining between them. The CDR3 is made up of 15 amino acids. The CDR3 DNA reads as TGTGCCAGCTCACCACGCAACGGGATCCAAGAGACCCAGTACTTC. Residues: CASSPRNGIQETQYF. The variable domain in full, with the rest retrieved from reference TRBV18 and TRBJ2-5, is NAGVMQNPRHLVRRRGQEARLRCSPMKGHSHVYWYRQLPEEGLKFMVYLQKENIIDESGMPKERFSAEFPKEGPSILRIQQVVRGDSAAYFCASSPRNGIQETQYFGPGTRLLVL.

V usage is TRBV7-2 and J usage is TRBJ2-4; D may correspond to TRBD1 or TRBD2 (5 bases each). CDR3 length: 13 residues. Germline CDR1 is SGHTA and CDR2 is FQGNSA. V shed 8 bases and J shed 7 bases, with 15 bases lying between them. CDR3 DNA sequence: TGTGCCAGCGGTCCGGGACCGGCGAACATTCAGTACTTC. Protein product: CASGPGPANIQYF.

This clone was picked up a small number of times. The gene calls are TRBV2 and TRBJ1-6; tentatively, D is TRBD1 (5 bases). The germline V gene has CDR1 SNHLY and CDR2 FYNNEI. The CDR3 is 16 amino acids. V was pared by 0 bases and J by 8 bases, with 14 bases between. DNA for the CDR3: TGTGCCAGCAGTGAAGCGGACGTATTGGGGGATTCACCCCTCCACTTT. Its protein product is CASSEADVLGDSPLHF.

This clone appeared a few times. Sequence at one end of the junction differs from germline and may be a read error. V is TRBV5-4 and J is TRBJ2-2, with D possibly matching TRBD1 (6 bases). The CDR3 totals 16 residues. Germline V CDR1 and CDR2: SGHNT, YYREEE (reference sequence). The DNA for the CDR3 is TGTGCCAGCAGCTTGGAGGCAGGGGCGAACGCCGGGGAGCTGTTTTTT. Amino acids: CASSLEAGANAGELFF.

About this clone: A junction boundary mismatches the germline segment, possibly from a read error. J is TRBJ2-5 and V is TRBV27; D is unclear. From germline, CDR1 is MNHEY and CDR2 SMNVEV (reference sequence). This CDR3 contains 13 residues. The chain's CDR3 is CASSLLPQDTQYF. The CDR3 coding sequence is TGTGCCAGCAGTTTACTACCCCAAGATACCCAGTACTTC.